The entry that follows covers one T cell receptor beta chain sequence. Antigen specificity is unknown. The sample belongs to a study of cytomegalovirus exposure and HLA in healthy donors. The CDR3 has 12 residues. Germline V gene data show CDR1 as MNHEY and CDR2 as SVGAGI. V was clipped by 2 bases and J by 8 bases, with 9 bases between them. General study results and limits: Researchers catalogued under 200 TCR beta chains as cytomegalovirus-associated.

Primers for the PCR totalled 60 Vbeta and 13 Jbeta. Here immunoSEQ multiplex PCR was the method, and the copy in TCRdb shows in-frame clones only, minus some. This repertoire shows roughly 250,000 clones, approximately 84% found once; its top ten account for roughly 2%. The chain combines TRBV6-5 with TRBJ1-2; a weak D match, TRBD1 (5 bases). The clonotype originates from a woman between 35 and 50 years old in good health and CMV-seropositive. Sequencing was done on a sample of PBMCs. As DNA, the CDR3 is TGTGCCAGCAGTTACGTGGGGGGAGGCTACACCTTC. Protein: CASSYVGGGYTF.